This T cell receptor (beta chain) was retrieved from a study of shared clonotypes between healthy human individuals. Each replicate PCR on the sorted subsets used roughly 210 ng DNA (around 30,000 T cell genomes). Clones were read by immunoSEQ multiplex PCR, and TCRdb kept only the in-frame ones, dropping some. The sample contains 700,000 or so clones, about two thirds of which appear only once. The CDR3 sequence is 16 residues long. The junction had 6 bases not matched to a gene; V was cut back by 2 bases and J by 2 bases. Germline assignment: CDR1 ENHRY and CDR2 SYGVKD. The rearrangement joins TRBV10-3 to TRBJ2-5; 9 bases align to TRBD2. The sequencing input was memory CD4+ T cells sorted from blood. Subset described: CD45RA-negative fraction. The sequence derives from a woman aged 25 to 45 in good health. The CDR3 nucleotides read TGTGCCATCAGTGAGGTGATAGCGGGAGAACAAGAGACCCAGTACTTC. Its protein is CAISEVIAGEQETQYF.